This T cell receptor (beta chain) appears in the sequencing data of a study of T cell responses to AZD1222 COVID-19 vaccine. About this clone: The antigen remains undetermined.

Study-level findings and limits: Spike-wide vaccine-associated CD4 TCRs dominated at 160-218 and 743-854. Compared with day 0, the breadth and depth of the Spike-specific TCR repertoire rose significantly after two doses of AZD1222. Repertoire sampling occurred only after the peak T cell response.

Trimming took off 3 bases at V and 1 base at J, with 4 bases between the two ends. CDR1 is SGHRS, CDR2 YFSETQ, per germline. This CDR3 is built from 13 residues. Using immunoSEQ multiplex PCR, the repertoire was profiled, and TCRdb retains in-frame clones only, with some absent. The sample carries roughly 100,000 clones, about 90% recorded once. The sample consisted of peripheral blood, taken 28 days after the second AZD1222 dose. The chain employs TRBV5-1 and TRBJ1-4; D call uncertain. The source of this sequence is an adult who received the AZD1222 COVID-19 vaccine. The CDR3 reads CASSWITNEKLFF. DNA for the CDR3: TGCGCCAGCAGCTGGATAACTAATGAAAAACTGTTTTTT. Full variable domain (missing parts from reference TRBV5-1 and TRBJ1-4): KAGVTQTPRYLIKTRGQQVTLSCSPISGHRSVSWYQQTPGQGLQFLFEYFSETQRNKGNFPGRFSGRQFSNSRSEMNVSTLELGDSALYLCASSWITNEKLFFGSGTQLSVL.